Presented here are 22 T cell receptor beta chains from one specimen sequenced in a study of follicular helper T cells after annual influenza vaccination. Specified time point: 2014-2015 season, pre-vaccination. Produced via immunoSEQ multiplex PCR; TCRdb's table is partial and in-frame only. There are approximately 11,000 clones in the sample; about 80% occur only once, and over 0.75% lies in the top ten. Here the sequenced sample was CXCR5- memory CD4+ T cells sorted from blood, taken on the day of influenza vaccination. These receptors all stem from an adult who received the influenza vaccine.

This CDR3 reads CASRTQTEAFF. Written as DNA, the CDR3 is TGTGCCAGCAGAACCCAAACTGAAGCTTTCTTT. The genes are TRBV28 and TRBJ1-1; D ambiguous. Germline CDR1 MDHEN, CDR2 SYDVKM. The CDR3 spans 11 residues. V lost 6 bases and J lost 5, with 7 bases in between.

V gene TRBV4-2 combines with J gene TRBJ1-1; a weak D match, TRBD1 (6 bases). The length of the CDR3 is 14 residues. CDR1 and CDR2 (germline): LGHNA, YNFKEQ. The germline V and J ends were trimmed by 4 bases and 3 bases, with 12 bases remaining between them. This CDR3 is CASSPLGTHTEAFF. The CDR3 nucleotides read TGTGCCAGCAGCCCCCTCGGGACACACACTGAAGCTTTCTTT.

The V call is TRBV19, the J call TRBJ2-5; the D is unclear. The CDR3 contains 13 residues. Germline-derived CDR1 and CDR2 are LNHDA and SQIVND (reference sequence). The V gene lost 6 bases and the J gene lost 2 bases, with 10 bases spanning the gap. The CDR3 bases are TGTGCCAGTAGGGATTTAGGTCAAGAGACCCAGTACTTC. Its translation is CASRDLGQETQYF.

This chain uses TRBV6-5 with TRBJ2-2, with a weak D call TRBD2 (6 bases). Germline V gives CDR1 MNHEY, CDR2 SVGAGI. The CDR3 is made up of 15 amino acids. Trimming pared 5 bases from V and 3 bases from J, leaving 13 bases between. For the CDR3, the DNA is TGTGCCAGCAGTATAGGTAGCGGATACACCGGGGAGCTGTTTTTT. Its protein is CASSIGSGYTGELFF.

This CDR3 reads CASSFSAEAFF. DNA of the CDR3: TGTGCCAGCAGCTTTTCCGCTGAAGCTTTCTTT. The genes are TRBV11-2 and TRBJ1-1; no reliable D call. Germline CDR1 SGHAT, CDR2 FQNNGV. The CDR3 extends over 11 amino acids. Trimming took 3 bases from V and 6 from J, leaving 5 bases between them.

This chain connects TRBV14 to TRBJ2-2, with 7 nucleotides matching TRBD2. Trimming removed 11 bases from V and 5 bases from J; junction bases left unmatched: 11. CDR1 SGHDN and CDR2 FVKESK come from the germline V gene. This CDR3 has 14 amino acids. The CDR3 loop reads CAVGGGRGTGELFF. Written as DNA, the CDR3 is TGTGCCGTTGGCGGCGGGAGAGGAACCGGGGAGCTGTTTTTT.

The chain links TRBV14 to TRBJ1-6; no reliable D call. The CDR3 runs to 16 residues. From germline, CDR1 is SGHDN and CDR2 FVKESK. V was trimmed by 4 bases and J by 9 bases, leaving 19 bases between them. CDR3 in DNA: TGTGCCAGCAGCCCTACCCGACCCCCAGGACCTTCACCCCTCCACTTT. It specifies CASSPTRPPGPSPLHF. The variable domain in full, completed from reference TRBV14 and TRBJ1-6, reads EAGVTQFPSHSVIEKGQTVTLRCDPISGHDNLYWYRRVMGKEIKFLLHFVKESKQDESGMPNNRFLAERTGGTYSTLKVQPAELEDSGVYFCASSPTRPPGPSPLHFGNGTRLTVT.

The sample holds a few counts of this clone. This chain's CDR3 is CASSGTGGRRGYTF. DNA of the CDR3: TGTGCCAGCAGTGGTACAGGGGGGCGGCGAGGCTACACCTTC. V gene TRBV28 combines with J gene TRBJ1-2; 8 bases fit TRBD1. The CDR3 contains 14 residues. V was clipped by 5 bases and J by 8 bases; unmatched bases: 10. CDR1 MDHEN and CDR2 SYDVKM come from the germline V gene.

The V and J genes are TRBV7-9 and TRBJ1-3, with TRBD1 as a possible D gene (5 bases). V was shortened by 8 bases and J by 0 bases, with 14 bases between the two germline ends. Per the germline V gene, CDR1 is SEHNR and CDR2 is FQNEAQ (reference sequence). CDR3 size: 15 residues. CDR3 loop: CASLLGTGSGNTIYF. The CDR3 DNA reads TGTGCCAGCCTTTTAGGGACGGGCTCTGGAAACACCATATATTTT.

The genes are TRBV30 and TRBJ1-1, with D possibly being TRBD1 (6 bases). Germline V lookup: CDR1 GTSNPN, CDR2 SVGIG (reference sequence). The CDR3 spans 12 residues. V was trimmed by 3 bases and J by 3 bases, leaving 8 bases between them. DNA of the CDR3: TGTGCCTGGAGGGACAGTTACACTGAAGCTTTCTTT. Protein product: CAWRDSYTEAFF.

This chain uses TRBV23-1 with TRBJ2-2, with 11 bases identical to TRBD1. TRBV23-1 is annotated as an ORF whose role is uncertain. With 4 bases clipped from V and 4 bases from J, the junction kept 11 bases outside the gene matches. The CDR3 is made up of 18 amino acids. CDR3 region: CASSRVRTGGLLTGELFF. CDR3 sequence (DNA): TGCGCCAGCAGTCGTGTCCGGACAGGGGGCCTACTCACCGGGGAGCTGTTTTTT.

The J gene is TRBJ1-3, the V gene TRBV6-5, with 10 bases fitting TRBD1. Germline V gene lookup returns CDR1 MNHEY and CDR2 SVGAGI. V shed 7 bases and J 0 bases; nucleotides not matched to a gene: 3. CDR3 length: 15 amino acids. In DNA, the CDR3 is TGTGCCAGCACAGACAGGGGGCTCTCTGGAAACACCATATATTTT. As protein: CASTDRGLSGNTIYF.

This clone was seen only a few times. The rearrangement joins TRBV10-1 to TRBJ1-2; D is unclear. CDR1 and CDR2 (germline): WNHNN, SYGVQD (reference sequence). Trimming removed 7 bases at V and 3 bases at J, with 21 bases between. This CDR3 region has 16 residues. This CDR3 is CASIPKVILGDYGYTF. The CDR3 region has the DNA TGCGCCAGCATCCCCAAGGTTATCCTTGGGGACTATGGCTACACCTTC.

The rearrangement links TRBV4-2 to TRBJ2-5; D unresolved. With 3 bases removed from V and 2 bases from J, the gap between germline ends came to 13 bases. Germline V CDR1 and CDR2: LGHNA, YNFKEQ. The CDR3 has 15 residues. The CDR3 protein is CASSQATVGQETQYF. The CDR3 DNA reads TGTGCCAGCAGCCAGGCAACGGTCGGGCAAGAGACCCAGTACTTC.

J is TRBJ2-2 and V is TRBV6-5; 13 bases line up with TRBD2. The CDR3 runs 16 residues. V gave up 0 bases and J gave up 5 bases; unmatched junction bases: 0. Germline-derived CDR1 and CDR2 are MNHEY and SVGAGI. The DNA of the CDR3 is TGTGCCAGCAGTTACTCGGGACTAGCGGGAACCGGGGAGCTGTTTTTT. Amino acid sequence: CASSYSGLAGTGELFF.

The chain uses TRBV7-9 and TRBJ2-1; TRBD1 is a possible D gene (6 bases). Germline V gene lookup returns CDR1 SEHNR and CDR2 FQNEAQ (reference sequence). There are 15 residues in the CDR3. The V gene lost 6 bases and the J gene lost 7 bases, with 19 bases spanning the gap. The CDR3 loop is CASRGAGVPANEQFF. The CDR3 DNA follows: TGTGCCAGCAGGGGGGCCGGAGTCCCGGCAAATGAGCAGTTCTTC.

This sequence joins TRBV2 and TRBJ2-2; D may be TRBD2 (5 bases). The CDR3 is 14 residues long. The V gene lost 5 bases and the J gene lost 6 bases, with 13 bases spanning the gap. Germline assignment: CDR1 SNHLY and CDR2 FYNNEI. The CDR3 region is CASSRLAGAGELFF. CDR3 nucleotides: TGTGCCAGCAGTCGGCTAGCAGGAGCCGGGGAGCTGTTTTTT. Based on the CDR3 plus reference TRBV2 and TRBJ2-2, the full variable domain is EPEVTQTPSHQVTQMGQEVILRCVPISNHLYFYWYRQILGQKVEFLVSFYNNEISEKSEIFDDQFSVERPDGSNFTLKIRSTKLEDSAMYFCASSRLAGAGELFFGEGSRLTVL.

J is TRBJ2-1 and V is TRBV7-2, with 7 bases identical to TRBD1. CDR1 and CDR2 (germline): SGHTA, FQGNSA. There are 15 residues in the CDR3. V lost 0 bases to trimming and J lost 9 bases; unmatched junction nucleotides: 8. The CDR3 region has the DNA TGTGCCAGCAGCTTAGCAGGGGGCGCGCTGCGTGAGCAGTTCTTC. It specifies CASSLAGGALREQFF.

The chain employs TRBV5-4 and TRBJ2-5; D gene unclear. The CDR3 extends over 14 amino acids. CDR1 is SGHNT, CDR2 YYREEE, per germline (reference sequence). Trimming stripped 4 bases from V and 0 bases from J, with 10 bases between. Here the CDR3 reads CASSQKGYQETQYF. DNA for the CDR3: TGTGCCAGCAGCCAAAAGGGCTACCAAGAGACCCAGTACTTC.

This chain joins TRBV29-1 and TRBJ1-1; D possibly corresponds to TRBD1 (5 bases). This CDR3 is 13 amino acids long. Trimming shortened V by 5 bases and J by 1 base, and 11 bases separated the two germline ends. The germline CDR1 and CDR2 sequences are SQVTM and ANQGSEA. CDR3 coding DNA: TGCAGCGTTCAAAGACAGACGAACACTGAAGCTTTCTTT. Translating it yields CSVQRQTNTEAFF.

As regards this clone: The same CDR3 is also encoded by other DNA sequences in this sample. J is TRBJ2-7 and V is TRBV11-2, with 13 nucleotides matching TRBD2. CDR1 is SGHAT, CDR2 FQNNGV, per germline. With V trimmed by 6 bases and J by 7 bases, 6 bases remained unmatched. The CDR3 sequence is 14 residues long. The CDR3 here is CASSFRLAGGEQYF. CDR3 coding DNA: TGTGCCAGCAGTTTCCGACTAGCGGGAGGTGAGCAGTACTTC.

The chain combines TRBV14 with TRBJ1-4; 9 positions match TRBD1. V lost 4 bases to trimming and J lost 4 bases; unmatched junction nucleotides: 1. This CDR3 spans 14 amino acids. Germline V gives CDR1 SGHDN, CDR2 FVKESK. CDR3 sequence reads: CASSPDRGNEKLFF. CDR3 nucleotides: TGTGCCAGCAGCCCGGACAGGGGTAATGAAAAACTGTTTTTT.